This T cell receptor beta chain originates from a study of blood T cell repertoires in COVID-19. Study at large: From the United States, Italy and Spain came samples of acute and convalescent COVID-19. Sample material is recorded as cDNA or gDNA derived from T cells, B-cell-depleted T cells, or PBMCs.

Patients at the Seattle site were enrolled during active infection and followed longitudinally. In germline, CDR1 is MNHEY, CDR2 SVGEGT. V lost 2 bases to trimming and J lost 0 bases; unmatched junction nucleotides: 2. This CDR3 contains 15 residues. In the study's own analysis: Estimation of nucleated cell counts was performed using reference gene primer amplification. Profiling relied on immunoSEQ multiplex PCR, and the TCRdb table lists in-frame clones only, not all of them. V and J calls and clone size are those listed in that table; D and trimming were worked out from the DNA. The table has around 160,000 clones, around 85% seen once.

The source of this sequence is a woman aged 55-75 years with COVID-19, enrolled during active disease. The sequenced sample consisted of peripheral blood. The chain recombines TRBV6-2 or TRBV6-3 with TRBJ2-3; TRBD2 matches at 7 bases. Here the CDR3 DNA reads TGTGCCAGCAGTTACCCACTAGCGAGCACAGATACGCAGTATTTT. This sequence encodes CASSYPLASTDTQYF.